The 32 T cell receptor beta chains presented below share a single source sample, sequenced in a study of blood T cells in healthy people across ages. A second PCR, run for roughly 7 to 11 cycles, used a sample-barcoded 5' primer plus a J-beta primer mix. From the 5' RACE reads, TCRdb called clonotypes with MiXCR, one entry per CDR3 protein. The repertoire holds hundreds of thousands of distinct CDR3 sequences, with more than 20% as singletons. The specimen was blood. All receptors come from an older man in good health.

Only one count was recorded for this clonotype. This may arise from a read error, as a much more abundant clone is one base away. V is TRBV5-1 and J is TRBJ2-3; no clear D gene. The CDR3 sequence is 15 residues long. Germline CDR1 and CDR2: SGHRS and YFSETQ. V was cut by 0 bases and J by 2 bases, with 10 bases left in between. CDR3 amino acids: CASSLGVSNTDTQYF. CDR3 nucleotide sequence: TGCGCCAGCAGCTTGGGGGTTAGCAACACAGATACGCAGTATTTT.

The CDR3 DNA sequence: TGCAGTGCTAGAGATATAAGTGGGAGGACTGAGCAGTTCTTC. Residues: CSARDISGRTEQFF. This chain joins TRBV20-1 and TRBJ2-1; perhaps TRBD2 as D (6 bases). Germline lookup yields CDR1 DFQATT and CDR2 SNEGSKA (reference sequence). Trimming shortened V by 0 bases and J by 9 bases, and 15 bases separated the two germline ends. The CDR3 has 14 residues.

The chain links TRBV2 to TRBJ1-1, with D perhaps matching TRBD1 (6 bases). The CDR3 runs to 11 residues. Trimming shortened V by 2 bases and J by 11 bases, and 9 bases separated the two germline ends. Looked up from germline, CDR1 is SNHLY and CDR2 is FYNNEI. DNA for the CDR3: TGTGCCAGCAGTGAAAACAGGGCGGCTTTCTTT. This translates into CASSENRAAFF.

This clonotype was counted at least ten times. Germline is not matched at one junction end, which may reflect a read error. This chain links TRBV5-1 with TRBJ2-3; 10 bases agree with TRBD2. Looked up from germline, CDR1 is SGHRS and CDR2 is YFSETQ. CDR3 length: 14 amino acids. This CDR3 is CASSLAGDTDTQYF. CDR3 coding DNA: TGTGCCAGCAGCCTAGCGGGAGACACAGATACGCAGTATTTT.

The rearrangement links TRBV27 to TRBJ2-7, with TRBD1 matching 7 bases. CDR3 length equals 14 residues. CDR1 is MNHEY, CDR2 SMNVEV, per germline (reference sequence). V shed 4 bases and J 0 bases; nucleotides not matched to a gene: 3. The CDR3, as DNA: TGTGCCAGCAGTTCCAGGGGGAGCTCCTACGAGCAGTACTTC. As protein: CASSSRGSSYEQYF.

The chain is built from TRBV20-1 and TRBJ2-7, with 8 positions matching TRBD2. Looked up from germline, CDR1 is DFQATT and CDR2 is SNEGSKA (reference sequence). With 2 bases clipped from V and 6 bases from J, the junction kept 6 bases outside the gene matches. The CDR3 has 13 amino acids. The CDR3 reads CSARYSGTSEQYF. The CDR3 nucleotides are TGCAGTGCTAGATACTCCGGGACTAGCGAGCAGTACTTC.

The chain employs TRBV10-3 and TRBJ2-5, with 8 bases aligning to TRBD2. The assigned J gene may be wrong: the sequence end matches TRBJ2-1 better. CDR3 size: 15 residues. Germline values: CDR1 ENHRY, CDR2 SYGVKD. The CDR3 reads CAISESLAGNNEQFF. CDR3 nucleotides: TGTGCCATCAGTGAGTCTTTAGCGGGGAACAATGAGCAGTTCTTC.

In this sample, this clonotype turned up a few times. The chain has TRBV5-1 and TRBJ1-5, with D perhaps TRBD1 (5 bases). Trimming left V 2 bases short and J 10 bases short, with 13 bases between. This CDR3 has 13 amino acids. Germline V CDR1 and CDR2: SGHRS, YFSETQ. The CDR3: CASSFDSHRPQHF. DNA for the CDR3: TGCGCCAGCAGCTTTGACAGCCACCGTCCCCAGCATTTT.

In its sample, this clonotype was seen a few times. The gene calls are TRBV20-1 and TRBJ2-5; weak D call: TRBD1 (6 bases). V was shortened by 5 bases and J by 0 bases, with 13 bases between the two germline ends. The length of the CDR3 is 14 residues. Germline values: CDR1 DFQATT, CDR2 SNEGSKA (reference sequence). The CDR3 is CSALRTANQETQYF. In DNA, the CDR3 is TGCAGTGCTCTCCGGACAGCCAACCAAGAGACCCAGTACTTC.

The chain couples TRBV6-5 to TRBJ1-1, with D unresolved. Germline assignment: CDR1 MNHEY and CDR2 SVGAGI. Trimming removed 4 bases at V and 4 bases at J, with 10 bases between. This CDR3 comprises 13 residues. The CDR3 DNA sequence: TGTGCCAGCAGTTCCGCCCGGGGCACTGAAGCTTTCTTT. Its protein product is CASSSARGTEAFF.

This clonotype occurred many times. The chain joins TRBV15 to TRBJ1-3; D gene ambiguous. This CDR3 is built from 14 residues. V lost 5 bases to trimming and J lost 3 bases, with 11 bases between them. Germline loops: CDR1 LNHNV, CDR2 YYDKDF (reference sequence). Written as DNA, the CDR3 is TGTGCCACCAGCTCCCAGACATTTGGAAACACCATATATTTT. This sequence encodes CATSSQTFGNTIYF.

This clonotype has just a few counts. The chain joins TRBV6-6 to TRBJ2-3; D possibly corresponds to TRBD1 (5 bases). This CDR3 is 13 amino acids long. V was pared by 6 bases and J by 2 bases, with 9 bases between. Germline CDR1 reads MNHNY; CDR2 reads SVGAGI (reference sequence). This chain's CDR3 is CASRDKNTDTQYF. CDR3 DNA sequence: TGTGCCAGCAGGGACAAGAACACAGATACGCAGTATTTT.

The J gene is TRBJ1-4, the V gene TRBV9; unclear D gene. This CDR3 contains 15 residues. Germline loops: CDR1 SGDLS, CDR2 YYNGEE. Trimming shortened V by 0 bases and J by 5 bases, and 11 bases separated the two germline ends. The CDR3 reads CASSVAAGQNEKLFF. The CDR3 nucleotides read TGTGCCAGCAGCGTAGCAGCCGGCCAAAATGAAAAACTGTTTTTT. Looking up the rest from reference TRBV9 and TRBJ1-4 gives the full variable domain: DSGVTQTPKHLITATGQRVTLRCSPRSGDLSVYWYQQSLDQGLQFLIQYYNGEERAKGNILERFSAQQFPDLHSELNLSSLELGDSALYFCASSVAAGQNEKLFFGSGTQLSVL.

This chain uses TRBV27 with TRBJ1-5; 7 nucleotides agree with TRBD1. Germline assignment: CDR1 MNHEY and CDR2 SMNVEV (reference sequence). CDR3 length equals 14 residues. Germline trimming cut 3 bases from V and 6 bases from J; bases unmatched to any gene: 5. CDR3 protein: CASSFDRVGQPQHF. The CDR3 DNA sequence: TGTGCCAGCAGTTTCGACAGGGTTGGTCAGCCCCAGCATTTT.

The chain is built from TRBV18 and TRBJ1-2; no clear D. Trimming removed 4 bases from V and 2 bases from J, with 11 bases in between. Germline assignment: CDR1 KGHSH and CDR2 LQKENI. The CDR3 length is 14 residues. DNA of the CDR3: TGTGCCAGCTCACTAGCGGACGCCAACTATGGCTACACCTTC. It yields the protein CASSLADANYGYTF.

The chain uses TRBV9 and TRBJ2-2; D uncertain. The ends were cut back, 0 bases at V and 3 bases at J, with 12 bases in the middle. Germline assignment: CDR1 SGDLS and CDR2 YYNGEE. The CDR3 loop spans 16 amino acids. CDR3 coding DNA: TGTGCCAGCAGCGTAGACTGGGTGACTTACACCGGGGAGCTGTTTTTT. It is translated as CASSVDWVTYTGELFF.

This clonotype was counted only a few times. V and J are TRBV20-1 and TRBJ2-1; D may be TRBD1 (5 bases). The CDR3 covers 13 residues. The V end lost 4 bases, the J end lost 3 bases, and 10 bases lay between the germline ends. Germline V gene lookup returns CDR1 DFQATT and CDR2 SNEGSKA (reference sequence). The CDR3, as DNA: TGCAGTGCTACTATCGACAGCTACAATGAGCAGTTCTTC. Residues: CSATIDSYNEQFF.

This clonotype occurred a few times. The rearrangement links TRBV6-1 to TRBJ1-2; D is unclear. With 1 base removed from V and 5 bases from J, the gap between germline ends came to 11 bases. CDR1 is MNHNS and CDR2 is SASEGT in the germline V gene. The CDR3 loop spans 14 amino acids. The CDR3 DNA is TGTGCCAGCAGTGAAGGAGGGCTTCGATATGGCTACACCTTC. Protein sequence: CASSEGGLRYGYTF.

The J gene is TRBJ2-5, the V gene TRBV5-4; a possible D gene is TRBD1 (5 bases). The CDR3 is 12 residues long. CDR1 is SGHNT, CDR2 YYREEE, per germline (reference sequence). The germline V and J ends were trimmed by 4 bases and 5 bases, with 9 bases remaining between them. In nucleotides, the CDR3 is TGTGCCAGCAGCCGGAAGGGGGAGACCCAGTACTTC. Protein sequence: CASSRKGETQYF.

This clonotype was observed at least ten times. This sequence joins TRBV7-3 and TRBJ2-1, with unresolved D. The V and J ends lost 5 bases and 0 bases respectively, with 14 bases between them. The V gene's germline CDR1 is SGHTA and CDR2 FQGTGA. This CDR3 is built from 16 residues. Here the CDR3 DNA reads TGTGCCAGCAGCCCAGAGGCGGCGAGCTCCTACAATGAGCAGTTCTTC. As protein: CASSPEAASSYNEQFF.

In this sample, this clonotype turned up a few times. The chain employs TRBV20-1 and TRBJ2-7; TRBD1 matches 7 bases. CDR3 length: 12 residues. The J segment lost 2 bases and the V segment lost 5 bases, leaving 3 bases of the junction unmatched. Germline assignment: CDR1 DFQATT and CDR2 SNEGSKA (reference sequence). CDR3 DNA: TGCAGTGCTCAGGGACAGACCTACGAGCAGTACTTC. Amino acid sequence: CSAQGQTYEQYF.

Only a few counts were recorded for this clonotype. The V gene is TRBV2, the J gene TRBJ2-2; D is unresolved. This CDR3 has 14 amino acids. V was cut by 7 bases and J by 4 bases, with 13 bases left in between. Germline V gene data show CDR1 as SNHLY and CDR2 as FYNNEI. The DNA for the CDR3 is TGTGCCAGCAAAGGTGGTGGGATCACCGGGGAGCTGTTTTTT. Amino acid sequence: CASKGGGITGELFF.

The rearrangement uses TRBV3-1 and TRBJ2-7; D is uncertain. The CDR3 runs to 12 residues. Trimming removed 3 bases at V and 7 bases at J, with 10 bases between. Germline V gives CDR1 LGHDT, CDR2 YNNKEL (reference sequence). CDR3 residues: CASSHSGIEQYF. In DNA form, the CDR3 reads TGTGCCAGCAGCCATAGTGGGATTGAGCAGTACTTC.

The chain couples TRBV14 to TRBJ1-4; 9 nucleotides agree with TRBD1. The CDR3 contains 16 residues. Looked up from germline, CDR1 is SGHDN and CDR2 is FVKESK. The trim removed 2 bases at V and 4 bases at J, leaving 5 bases unmatched. The CDR3 DNA reads as TGTGCCAGCAGCCAATTAGCGGGACAGGGTAATGAAAAACTGTTTTTT. This encodes CASSQLAGQGNEKLFF.

V and J are TRBV3-1 and TRBJ1-2, with TRBD1 identical over 7 bases. This CDR3 is built from 16 residues. The V gene end was trimmed by 2 bases and the J gene end by 4 bases; junction bases not matched to a gene: 10. Per germline, CDR1 LGHDT and CDR2 YNNKEL (reference sequence). Here the CDR3 DNA reads TGTGCCAGCAGCCAAAGAGAGACAGGGAGGAGCTATGGCTACACCTTC. Encoded protein: CASSQRETGRSYGYTF.

This clonotype was found a few times. The genes are TRBV7-2 and TRBJ1-1, with 7 bases that match TRBD1. The germline V gene encodes CDR1 SGHTA and CDR2 FQGNSA. CDR3 length: 13 amino acids. The ends lost 1 base at V and 7 bases at J; junction bases unmatched: 3. CDR3 amino acids: CASSLVRGLEAFF. The DNA of the CDR3 is TGTGCCAGCAGCTTAGTAAGGGGGCTTGAAGCTTTCTTT.

The V and J genes are TRBV20-1 and TRBJ1-2; TRBD1 matches at 7 bases. Unmatched junction bases numbered 8, after V lost 0 bases and J lost 7 bases. Germline CDR1 is DFQATT and CDR2 is SNEGSKA (reference sequence). The CDR3 contains 14 residues. CDR3 amino acids: CSARDLEGAGGYTF. In nucleotides, the CDR3 is TGCAGTGCTAGAGATCTAGAGGGGGCCGGTGGCTACACCTTC.

The chain links TRBV4-1 to TRBJ2-1; D uncertain. Gene TRBJ2-5 matches the end of the DNA better, so the J call may be wrong. This CDR3 spans 13 amino acids. Germline-derived CDR1 and CDR2 are MGHRA and YSYEKL. CDR3 amino acids: CASSQVLQETQYF. DNA of the CDR3: TGCGCCAGCAGCCAAGTTCTCCAAGAGACCCAGTACTTC.

This clonotype showed up just a few times. The chain combines TRBV3-1 with TRBJ2-7, with a possible D match to TRBD1 (5 bases). The V gene lost 2 bases and the J gene lost 10 bases, with 9 bases spanning the gap. Germline assignment: CDR1 LGHDT and CDR2 YNNKEL (reference sequence). CDR3 length equals 11 residues. The CDR3 sequence: CASSQQGGQYF. The CDR3, as DNA: TGTGCCAGCAGCCAACAGGGTGGACAGTACTTC.

This clonotype was detected only a few times. The chain is built from TRBV14 and TRBJ1-2; no reliable D call. Trimming left V 0 bases short and J 0 bases short, with 8 bases between. Per germline, CDR1 SGHDN and CDR2 FVKESK. The length of the CDR3 is 15 residues. In DNA, the CDR3 is TGTGCCAGCAGCCAAGATATAGGGTCTAACTATGGCTACACCTTC. This gives the protein CASSQDIGSNYGYTF.

The CDR3 sequence: CASSVSPSGQTEAFF. CDR3 bases: TGTGCCAGCAGCGTATCCCCGTCGGGACAGACTGAAGCTTTCTTT. The chain has TRBV9 and TRBJ1-1, with 7 bases matching TRBD1. The CDR3 runs 15 residues. Germline V gene sequence: CDR1 SGDLS, CDR2 YYNGEE. Losses at the gene ends were 1 base for V and 5 bases for J; bases not matched to a gene: 8.

This clonotype was recorded a few times. The chain's CDR3 is CASSRPGLAGPDTQYF. DNA of the CDR3: TGTGCCAGTAGCCGGCCGGGACTAGCGGGACCGGATACGCAGTATTTT. The chain has TRBV19 and TRBJ2-3; 13 bases align to TRBD2. Trimming cost V 6 bases and J 6 bases; bases outside gene matches: 9. Looked up from germline, CDR1 is LNHDA and CDR2 is SQIVND (reference sequence). The CDR3 is 16 amino acids.